The sequence of this T cell receptor (beta chain) was determined in a study of immune characterization of retroperitoneal liposarcoma. TCRdb reprocessed the PCR reads with MiXCR, giving one entry per CDR3 protein. The table shows around 20,000 distinct CDR3 sequences, with 37% occurring only once. By proportion, this clonotype is medium-sized. The germline V and J ends were trimmed by 2 bases and 7 bases, with 12 bases remaining between them. The CDR3 contains 15 residues. Per the germline V gene, CDR1 is SGHVS and CDR2 is FNYEAQ. V gene TRBV7-6 combines with J gene TRBJ1-6; D unclear. The specimen was blood. The source is a male donor with retroperitoneal liposarcoma. CDR3 in amino acids: CASSLWDGPNSPLHF. The CDR3 bases are TGTGCCAGCAGCTTATGGGATGGACCCAATTCACCCCTCCACTTT.